The 32 T cell receptor beta chains in this list originate from one sample, sequenced in a study of technical replicates of blood from a few donors (dated by TCRdb to the late 2010s). Receptor libraries were prepared by the immunoSEQ multiplex PCR assay. Not all clones reach the TCRdb copy of this immuneACCESS table, which keeps in-frame sequences only. Checked studies attribute under half of the gap to unresolved V genes and leave the rest unexplained. The sample table holds roughly 60,000 clones, of which roughly 91% were seen once. The ten largest account for about 3.9% of the sample. Sequencing used PBMCs. All receptors come from a human donor in good health. Some clones in this sample may be carry-over from other donors' samples.

CDR3 bases: TGCGCCAGCAGCGATGAGGCACCCTACGAGCAGTACTTC. Translated, it gives CASSDEAPYEQYF. This chain joins TRBV5-1 and TRBJ2-7; D unclear. This CDR3 comprises 13 residues. V was cut by 4 bases and J by 2 bases, with 10 bases left in between. CDR1 SGHRS and CDR2 YFSETQ come from the germline V gene.

The V and J genes are TRBV7-9 and TRBJ1-2, with 11 nucleotides matching TRBD1. The V and J ends lost 1 base and 4 bases, in that order; junction bases with no gene match: 5. Germline V gives CDR1 SEHNR, CDR2 FQNEAQ (reference sequence). The CDR3 has 16 amino acids. The DNA of the CDR3 is TGTGCCAGCAGCTTAGGTTCGGGACAGGGGGTCTATGGCTACACCTTC. Its translation is CASSLGSGQGVYGYTF.

In this sample, this clone is medium-sized. V and J are TRBV15 and TRBJ2-7; TRBD1 aligns across 8 bases. Per the germline V gene, CDR1 is LNHNV and CDR2 is YYDKDF (reference sequence). With V trimmed by 1 base and J by 5 bases, 4 bases remained unmatched. The CDR3 has 14 amino acids. The CDR3 sequence is CATSRGDRGHEQYF. The DNA for the CDR3 is TGTGCCACCAGCAGAGGAGACAGGGGTCACGAGCAGTACTTC. Together with reference TRBV15 and TRBJ2-7, the CDR3 gives the full variable domain: DAMVIQNPRYQVTQFGKPVTLSCSQTLNHNVMYWYQQKSSQAPKLLFHYYDKDFNNEADTPDNFQSRRPNTSFCFLDIRSPGLGDTAMYLCATSRGDRGHEQYFGPGTRLTVT.

V gene TRBV9 combines with J gene TRBJ1-2; weak D call: TRBD1 (5 bases). There are 15 residues in the CDR3. CDR1 is SGDLS, CDR2 YYNGEE, per germline. V gave up 3 bases and J gave up 4 bases, with 16 bases separating them. CDR3 bases: TGTGCCAGCAGCGGGCACCAGGGTCTCGCCTATGGCTACACCTTC. It specifies CASSGHQGLAYGYTF.

V gene TRBV7-2 combines with J gene TRBJ1-5, with 9 bases that match TRBD1. The CDR3 is 17 residues long. The V and J ends lost 1 base and 4 bases, in that order; junction bases with no gene match: 8. Per germline, CDR1 SGHTA and CDR2 FQGNSA. The CDR3 DNA sequence: TGTGCCAGCAGCTTAGGACGGCCGGGACAGGGTAATCAGCCCCAGCATTTT. This codes for CASSLGRPGQGNQPQHF.

This clone appeared once. The J gene is TRBJ2-4, the V gene TRBV25-1; D is perhaps TRBD2 (5 bases). The CDR3 runs 15 residues. The V gene's germline CDR1 is MGHDK and CDR2 SYGVNS. The germline V and J ends were trimmed by 4 bases and 0 bases, with 10 bases remaining between them. CDR3 sequence: CASSGGQLAKNIQYF. CDR3 DNA sequence: TGTGCCAGCAGTGGAGGGCAGTTAGCCAAAAACATTCAGTACTTC.

The gene calls are TRBV5-1 and TRBJ2-5, with D possibly TRBD1 on 6 matching bases. The V gene's germline CDR1 is SGHRS and CDR2 YFSETQ. This CDR3 is 14 amino acids long. Trimming took off 0 bases at V and 5 bases at J, with 11 bases between the two ends. The CDR3 nucleotides are TGCGCCAGCAGCTTGGCCTCAGGGGTCGAGACCCAGTACTTC. It codes for CASSLASGVETQYF.

This clone was recorded once. CDR3 nucleotides: TGTGCCAGCAGCGATAACTCTGGAAACACCATATATTTT. Its translation is CASSDNSGNTIYF. The chain recombines TRBV9 with TRBJ1-3; D is uncertain. The germline CDR1 and CDR2 sequences are SGDLS and YYNGEE. The CDR3 loop spans 13 amino acids. Trimming removed 3 bases at V and 0 bases at J, with 4 bases between.

The V call is TRBV4-3, the J call TRBJ2-1; D might be TRBD1 (7 bases). Germline CDR1 LGHNA, CDR2 YSLEER. This CDR3 is 16 amino acids long. V was pared by 4 bases and J by 6 bases, with 19 bases between. This CDR3 is CASSRGRQGLLNEQFF. CDR3 coding DNA: TGCGCCAGCAGCCGAGGAAGACAGGGACTCCTCAATGAGCAGTTCTTC.

The J gene is TRBJ1-3, the V gene TRBV9; D unclear. CDR1 is SGDLS and CDR2 is YYNGEE in the germline V gene. The CDR3 spans 17 residues. Trimming shortened V by 0 bases and J by 4 bases, and 17 bases separated the two germline ends. The CDR3 DNA reads TGTGCCAGCAGCGTAGTAGACAATCCCTGGCCCGGAAACACCATATATTTT. Encoded protein: CASSVVDNPWPGNTIYF.

This chain joins TRBV5-1 and TRBJ1-5; 9 nucleotides align to TRBD1. Germline values: CDR1 SGHRS, CDR2 YFSETQ. V was pared by 4 bases and J by 3 bases, with 8 bases of the junction left unmatched. The CDR3 has 16 amino acids. CDR3 in amino acids: CASSLGDRESNQPQHF. Here the CDR3 DNA reads TGCGCCAGCAGCCTAGGGGACAGGGAGTCCAATCAGCCCCAGCATTTT.

The rearrangement uses TRBV18 and TRBJ1-5, with TRBD1 as a possible D gene (5 bases). Trimming removed 3 bases from V and 0 bases from J, with 12 bases in between. The V gene's germline CDR1 is KGHSH and CDR2 LQKENI. This CDR3 has 16 amino acids. CDR3 amino acids: CASSPGGSNSNQPQHF. The CDR3 bases are TGTGCCAGCTCACCGGGGGGGAGTAATAGCAATCAGCCCCAGCATTTT.

Of note for this clone: The junction departs from germline at one end; a sequencing error may be responsible. The rearrangement joins TRBV11-2 to TRBJ2-7; 8 nucleotides line up with TRBD1. In germline, CDR1 is SGHAT, CDR2 FQNNGV. The CDR3 is made up of 14 amino acids. The CDR3 is CASSLDRGSYEQYF. In nucleotides, the CDR3 is TGTGCCAGCAGCCTAGACAGGGGCTCCTACGAGCAGTACTTC.

The chain employs TRBV4-3 and TRBJ2-7; perhaps TRBD2 as D (5 bases). V was cut by 2 bases and J by 3 bases, with 14 bases left in between. CDR3 size: 15 residues. Germline V gene sequence: CDR1 LGHNA, CDR2 YSLEER. The CDR3 region is CASSQNRESLYEQYF. CDR3 sequence (DNA): TGCGCCAGCAGCCAAAATAGGGAGTCCCTCTACGAGCAGTACTTC.

The chain couples TRBV7-7 to TRBJ2-3, with 13 bases aligning to TRBD2. V was clipped by 1 base and J by 6 bases; unmatched bases: 4. The CDR3 is 16 residues long. Germline loops: CDR1 SSHAT, CDR2 FNYEAQ (reference sequence). This CDR3 reads CASSLGGLAGVDTQYF. CDR3 DNA sequence: TGTGCCAGCAGCTTAGGCGGACTAGCGGGAGTGGATACGCAGTATTTT.

This clone came up a few times. The chain combines TRBV6-1 with TRBJ1-5; TRBD1 is a possible D gene (6 bases). With 1 base removed from V and 9 bases from J, the gap between germline ends came to 16 bases. CDR3 size: 15 residues. Looked up from germline, CDR1 is MNHNS and CDR2 is SASEGT. As DNA, the CDR3 is TGTGCCAGCAGTGAAGGGGCGGGGGGCCGTGGGCCCCAGCATTTT. The encoded protein is CASSEGAGGRGPQHF.

The chain joins TRBV7-9 to TRBJ1-2; 8 bases map to TRBD1. The germline CDR1 and CDR2 sequences are SEHNR and FQNEAQ (reference sequence). The CDR3 length is 15 residues. Unmatched junction bases numbered 8, after V lost 2 bases and J lost 6 bases. CDR3 in DNA: TGTGCCAGCAGCTTAATGGCAGGGGGCTTTGATGGCTACACCTTC. It is translated as CASSLMAGGFDGYTF.

V and J are TRBV9 and TRBJ1-6; D is uncertain. The CDR3 sequence is 15 residues long. Germline V lookup: CDR1 SGDLS, CDR2 YYNGEE. Trimming removed 3 bases from V and 7 bases from J, with 14 bases in between. CDR3 coding DNA: TGTGCCAGCAGCGCAGGCTTAGAAGGAAATTCACCCCTCCACTTT. Its protein product is CASSAGLEGNSPLHF.

J is TRBJ1-5 and V is TRBV18; TRBD1 is a possible D gene (5 bases). The ends were cut back, 3 bases at V and 3 bases at J, with 9 bases in the middle. Germline CDR1 reads KGHSH; CDR2 reads LQKENI. The CDR3 runs to 14 residues. CDR3 sequence reads: CASSPWGDNQPQHF. CDR3 DNA sequence: TGTGCCAGCTCACCGTGGGGCGACAATCAGCCCCAGCATTTT.

The rearrangement links TRBV7-9 to TRBJ2-4, with 9 bases fitting TRBD2. The germline V gene encodes CDR1 SEHNR and CDR2 FQNEAQ (reference sequence). This CDR3 is 18 amino acids long. Trimming removed 5 bases from V and 7 bases from J; junction bases left unmatched: 18. CDR3 in amino acids: CASSTNMEYEAGGNIQYF. The CDR3 region has the DNA TGTGCCAGCAGCACTAACATGGAATATGAGGCGGGGGGGAACATTCAGTACTTC.

The sample holds one count of this clone. The chain carries TRBV19 and TRBJ1-5; 7 positions match TRBD1. The CDR3 runs 14 residues. The junction had 3 bases not matched to a gene; V was cut back by 3 bases and J by 4 bases. From germline, CDR1 is LNHDA and CDR2 SQIVND (reference sequence). Here the CDR3 reads CASSIHRGNQPQHF. The CDR3 coding sequence is TGTGCCAGTAGTATTCACAGGGGAAATCAGCCCCAGCATTTT.

The V call is TRBV19, the J call TRBJ2-5; D may be TRBD2 (6 bases). The CDR3 runs 16 residues. V was clipped by 5 bases and J by 1 base, with 17 bases between them. In germline, CDR1 is LNHDA, CDR2 SQIVND (reference sequence). CDR3 nucleotides: TGTGCCAGTAGTCCGTACCTCGGGAGCGGCCAAGAGACCCAGTACTTC. This encodes CASSPYLGSGQETQYF. Full variable domain (outside the CDR3, taken from reference TRBV19 and TRBJ2-5): DGGITQSPKYLFRKEGQNVTLSCEQNLNHDAMYWYRQDPGQGLRLIYYSQIVNDFQKGDIAEGYSVSREKKESFPLTVTSAQKNPTAFYLCASSPYLGSGQETQYFGPGTRLLVL.

This clone showed up just once. The chain is built from TRBV2 and TRBJ2-2; possibly TRBD1 for D (6 bases). The CDR3 loop spans 13 amino acids. The ends were cut back, 8 bases at V and 4 bases at J, with 11 bases in the middle. Germline assignment: CDR1 SNHLY and CDR2 FYNNEI. The CDR3 nucleotides read TGTGCCAGCCGGAAGGGGGTCACCGGGGAGCTGTTTTTT. This gives the protein CASRKGVTGELFF.

The V gene is TRBV7-9, the J gene TRBJ2-1; possible D gene TRBD2, 5 bases. The germline V and J ends were trimmed by 6 bases and 0 bases, with 21 bases remaining between them. This CDR3 comprises 18 residues. From germline, CDR1 is SEHNR and CDR2 FQNEAQ (reference sequence). Written as DNA, the CDR3 is TGTGCCAGCAGTCCCATATCCGCGGGCTTGAGCTCCTACAATGAGCAGTTCTTC. It is translated as CASSPISAGLSSYNEQFF.

The J gene is TRBJ1-1, the V gene TRBV9; 10 bases fit TRBD1. CDR1 is SGDLS, CDR2 YYNGEE, per germline. V shed 0 bases, J shed 6 bases, and the junction held 8 bases outside the gene matches. The CDR3 runs 16 residues. CDR3 in DNA: TGTGCCAGCAGCGTAGGGAGGGGACAGGGGCGTGCTGAAGCTTTCTTT. This translates into CASSVGRGQGRAEAFF.

J is TRBJ2-1 and V is TRBV4-2; D is ambiguous. The CDR3 loop spans 17 amino acids. V gave up 1 base and J gave up 0 bases, with 13 bases separating them. Per the germline V gene, CDR1 is LGHNA and CDR2 is YNFKEQ. In DNA, the CDR3 is TGTGCCAGCAGCCAAGCCGCTCAGGTTAGCTCCTACAATGAGCAGTTCTTC. It specifies CASSQAAQVSSYNEQFF.

The rearrangement links TRBV6-4 to TRBJ1-2; D unclear. This CDR3 has 13 amino acids. With 4 bases removed from V and 3 bases from J, the gap between germline ends came to 9 bases. Per the germline V gene, CDR1 is MRHNA and CDR2 is SNTAGT. CDR3 in amino acids: CASSAGVDYGYTF. The CDR3 DNA reads TGTGCCAGCAGTGCGGGAGTGGACTATGGCTACACCTTC.

This sequence joins TRBV5-1 and TRBJ2-3; 12 bases are shared with TRBD2. CDR1 SGHRS and CDR2 YFSETQ come from the germline V gene. The CDR3 loop spans 17 amino acids. The V gene end was trimmed by 1 base and the J gene end by 2 bases; junction bases not matched to a gene: 5. The DNA for the CDR3 is TGCGCCAGCAGCTTGTGGCTAGCGGGGGGGATCACAGATACGCAGTATTTT. Translation: CASSLWLAGGITDTQYF.

The V call is TRBV7-9, the J call TRBJ1-2; D remains unclear. Germline CDR1 is SEHNR and CDR2 is FQNEAQ (reference sequence). This CDR3 spans 16 amino acids. The V gene lost 1 base and the J gene lost 5 bases, with 17 bases spanning the gap. CDR3 sequence: CASSLDGSKTLYGYTF. DNA of the CDR3: TGTGCCAGCAGCTTAGACGGATCGAAGACTTTATATGGCTACACCTTC.

V is TRBV7-6 and J is TRBJ1-3; TRBD1 matches 7 bases. Looked up from germline, CDR1 is SGHVS and CDR2 is FNYEAQ. The CDR3 covers 15 residues. J lost 3 bases, V lost 3 bases, and 5 bases had no gene match. The CDR3 DNA is TGTGCCAGCAGCTTCGACAGGGCTCTTGGAAACACCATATATTTT. It codes for CASSFDRALGNTIYF.

The chain employs TRBV7-2 and TRBJ2-1; 11 bases line up with TRBD2. Germline V gives CDR1 SGHTA, CDR2 FQGNSA. This CDR3 comprises 14 residues. V was clipped by 5 bases and J by 13 bases; unmatched bases: 10. CDR3: CASSPLLAGDGQFF. CDR3 bases: TGTGCCAGCAGCCCCCTACTAGCGGGAGATGGTCAGTTCTTC.

The gene calls are TRBV7-2 and TRBJ1-1; D may be TRBD1 (5 bases). Germline assignment: CDR1 SGHTA and CDR2 FQGNSA. V gave up 6 bases and J gave up 1 base, with 12 bases separating them. This CDR3 comprises 14 residues. As DNA, the CDR3 is TGTGCCAGCAGGTCAGGGAATAAGAACACTGAAGCTTTCTTT. This gives the protein CASRSGNKNTEAFF.